This T cell receptor beta chain emerged from a study of blood T cell repertoires in COVID-19. As for the study in general: The origin of the acute and convalescent COVID-19 samples was the United States, Italy and Spain. PBMCs, B-cell-depleted T cells, or T cells provided the cDNA or gDNA that made up the material.

In its sample, this clone was seen once. The CDR3 has 15 amino acids. The V gene's germline CDR1 is LNHDA and CDR2 SQIVND (reference sequence). V was clipped by 8 bases and J by 1 base, with 14 bases between them. Sequencing was performed with immunoSEQ multiplex PCR; in TCRdb, only in-frame clones are kept and a portion is missing. The table includes 150,000 to 200,000 clones, 70% to 90% detected once. Participants had their cohort set by participant-reported clinical history. Cohort 3 donors were reported recovered after two negative PCRs, clearance, or symptom resolution. Sequences were obtained from PBMCs or T cells enriched from blood (not recorded which). The receptor was derived from a woman aged 18-29 years who had recovered from COVID-19. The chain uses TRBV19 and TRBJ2-2; TRBD2 is a possible D gene (7 bases). CDR3 in DNA: TGTGCCAGTGGGAGGGGCAGGGGGAACACCGGGGAGCTGTTTTTT. This gives the protein CASGRGRGNTGELFF.